This T cell receptor (beta chain) originates from a study of PD-1 blockade in classical Hodgkin lymphoma. Study conclusions and caveats: Partial responders and progressors had significantly lower baseline TCR diversity. The study reported lower baseline TCR diversity in newly diagnosed patients than in healthy donors.

This clone was observed once. The antigen is unknown. All patients relapsed after autologous stem cell transplantation, and brentuximab vedotin exposure varied. The study recorded best responses of complete response, partial response or progressive disease. Germline CDR1 and CDR2: SNHLY and FYNNEI. This CDR3 comprises 13 residues. V was clipped by 6 bases and J by 0 bases, with 9 bases between them. The table came from immunoSEQ multiplex PCR; TCRdb's copy has only in-frame clones and leaves some out. This sample has about 19,000 clones; roughly three quarters occur once, and the top ten carry 15% to 20%.

The source was peripheral blood mononuclear cells (PBMCs), collected before the second cycle of nivolumab. The clonotype originates from a human donor with classical Hodgkin lymphoma. The rearrangement joins TRBV2 to TRBJ2-7; D not certain. The chain's CDR3 is CASRSLGSYEQYF. In DNA, the CDR3 is TGTGCCAGCAGGTCGTTGGGCTCCTACGAGCAGTACTTC.